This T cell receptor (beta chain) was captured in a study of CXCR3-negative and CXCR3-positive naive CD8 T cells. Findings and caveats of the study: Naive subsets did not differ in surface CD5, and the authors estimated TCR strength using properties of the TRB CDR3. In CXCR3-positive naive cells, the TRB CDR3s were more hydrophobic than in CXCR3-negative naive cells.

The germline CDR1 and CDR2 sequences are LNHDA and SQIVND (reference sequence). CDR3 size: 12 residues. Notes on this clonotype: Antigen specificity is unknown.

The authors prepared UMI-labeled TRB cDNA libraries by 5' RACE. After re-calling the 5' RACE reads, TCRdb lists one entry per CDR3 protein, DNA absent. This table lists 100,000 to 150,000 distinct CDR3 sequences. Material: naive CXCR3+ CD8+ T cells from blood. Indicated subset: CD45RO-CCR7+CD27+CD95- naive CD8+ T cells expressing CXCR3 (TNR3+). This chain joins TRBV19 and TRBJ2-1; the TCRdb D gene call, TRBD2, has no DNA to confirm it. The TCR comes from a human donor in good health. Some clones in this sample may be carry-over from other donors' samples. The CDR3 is CASKASPNEQFF.